This TCR beta chain was obtained from a study of blood T cell repertoires in COVID-19. The germline CDR1 and CDR2 sequences are MNHEY and SMNVEV (reference sequence). V shed 5 bases and J shed 2 bases, with 12 bases lying between them. The CDR3 is made up of 14 amino acids. Study processing details: Amplifying reference gene primers gave estimates of nucleated cell counts. Sequencing was performed with immunoSEQ multiplex PCR; in TCRdb, only in-frame clones are kept and a portion is missing. V and J calls and clone size are copied from that table; D and trimming were computed from the DNA. The sample consists of 200,000 to 250,000 clones, roughly 89% of them appearing once. Individuals aged about 18 to 95 years were recruited from 20 to 25 US areas. Cohort 3 recovered donors had two negative PCRs, clearance, or symptom resolution. The table lists this clone with a count of one.

The chain joins TRBV27 to TRBJ2-5, with D hard to call. Sample: PBMCs or T cells enriched from blood (not recorded which). The sequence was obtained from a woman in her 40s who had recovered from COVID-19. The CDR3 here is CASSPMGAQETQYF. The CDR3 DNA is TGTGCCAGCAGTCCCATGGGCGCTCAAGAGACCCAGTACTTC.